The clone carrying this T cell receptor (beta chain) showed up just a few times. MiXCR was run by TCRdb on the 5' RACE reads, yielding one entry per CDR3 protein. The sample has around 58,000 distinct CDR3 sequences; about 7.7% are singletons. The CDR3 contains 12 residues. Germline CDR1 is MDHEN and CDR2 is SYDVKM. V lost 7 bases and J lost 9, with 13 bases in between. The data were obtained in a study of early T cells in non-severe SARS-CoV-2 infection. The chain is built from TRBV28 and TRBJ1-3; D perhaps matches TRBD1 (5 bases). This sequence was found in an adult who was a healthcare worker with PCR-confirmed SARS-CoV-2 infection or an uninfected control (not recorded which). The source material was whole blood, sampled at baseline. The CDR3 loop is CASNRIQGTIYF. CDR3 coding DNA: TGTGCCAGCAACCGTATCCAGGGCACCATATATTTT.